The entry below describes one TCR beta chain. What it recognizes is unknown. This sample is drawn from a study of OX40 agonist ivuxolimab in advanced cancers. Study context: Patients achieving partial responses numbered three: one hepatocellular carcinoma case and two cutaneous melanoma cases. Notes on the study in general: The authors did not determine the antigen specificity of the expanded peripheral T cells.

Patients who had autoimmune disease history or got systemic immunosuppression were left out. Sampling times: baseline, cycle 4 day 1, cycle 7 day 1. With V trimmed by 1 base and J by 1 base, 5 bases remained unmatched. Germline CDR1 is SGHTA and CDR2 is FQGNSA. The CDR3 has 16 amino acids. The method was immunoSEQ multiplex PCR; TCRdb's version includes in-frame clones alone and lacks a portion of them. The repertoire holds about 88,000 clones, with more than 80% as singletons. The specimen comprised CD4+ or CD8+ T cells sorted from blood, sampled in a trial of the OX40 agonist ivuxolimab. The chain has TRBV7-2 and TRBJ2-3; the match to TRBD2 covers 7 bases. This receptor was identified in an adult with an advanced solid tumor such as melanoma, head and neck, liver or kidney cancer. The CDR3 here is CASSLVGRGGTDTQYF. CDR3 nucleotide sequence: TGTGCCAGCAGCTTAGTAGGTCGGGGGGGCACAGATACGCAGTATTTT.